The 23 T cell receptor beta chains below were found in one sample sequenced in a study of T cell responses to AZD1222 COVID-19 vaccine. The table came from immunoSEQ multiplex PCR; TCRdb's copy has only in-frame clones and leaves some out. The table records around 70,000 clones, 75% to 90% of them present only once. Sequences were derived from peripheral blood, sampled on day 0 of AZD1222 vaccination. These receptors all stem from an adult in good health.

V is TRBV11-3 and J is TRBJ2-1; D is possibly TRBD2 (6 bases). The germline V and J ends were trimmed by 5 bases and 4 bases, with 18 bases remaining between them. The length of the CDR3 is 16 residues. In germline, CDR1 is SGHNT, CDR2 YENEEA. CDR3 sequence: CASSPGVGRGYNEQFF. The CDR3 bases are TGTGCCAGCAGCCCTGGGGTTGGGCGGGGTTACAATGAGCAGTTCTTC. The entire variable domain, with the rest obtained from reference TRBV11-3 and TRBJ2-1, is as follows: EAGVVQSPRYKIIEKKQPVAFWCNPISGHNTLYWYLQNLGQGPELLIRYENEEAVDDSQLPKDRFSAERLKGVDSTLKIQPAELGDSAVYLCASSPGVGRGYNEQFFGPGTRLTVL.

The chain couples TRBV19 to TRBJ1-2, with D perhaps TRBD1 (6 bases). CDR1 is LNHDA, CDR2 SQIVND, per germline (reference sequence). The CDR3 has 17 amino acids. With 8 bases removed from V and 7 bases from J, the gap between germline ends came to 29 bases. CDR3 DNA sequence: TGTGCCAGTTCCTTGGCGATAATACAGGGAGCAGCAGGTGGCTACACCTTC. Its protein product is CASSLAIIQGAAGGYTF. Looking up the rest from reference TRBV19 and TRBJ1-2 gives the full variable domain: DGGITQSPKYLFRKEGQNVTLSCEQNLNHDAMYWYRQDPGQGLRLIYYSQIVNDFQKGDIAEGYSVSREKKESFPLTVTSAQKNPTAFYLCASSLAIIQGAAGGYTFGSGTRLTVV.

The chain joins TRBV3-1 (or the pseudogene TRBV3-2) to TRBJ2-1; 11 bases match TRBD2. Germline CDR1 reads LGHDT; CDR2 reads YNNKEL (reference sequence). J lost 5 bases, V lost 4 bases, and 7 bases had no gene match. CDR3 length: 16 amino acids. The DNA for the CDR3 is TGTGCCAGCAGCCGTTTAGCGGGAGGGCCGCACAATGAGCAGTTCTTC. Translating it yields CASSRLAGGPHNEQFF.

The chain recombines TRBV19 with TRBJ1-1; 9 positions agree with TRBD1. In germline, CDR1 is LNHDA, CDR2 SQIVND (reference sequence). This CDR3 has 13 amino acids. With 5 bases clipped from V and 10 bases from J, the junction kept 8 bases outside the gene matches. The CDR3 nucleotides read TGTGCCAGTAGTTCGGGACAGGGAATGCTAGCTTTCTTT. Amino acid sequence: CASSSGQGMLAFF.

V usage is TRBV19 and J usage is TRBJ1-3, with D uncertain. Germline-derived CDR1 and CDR2 are LNHDA and SQIVND (reference sequence). The CDR3 is 12 residues long. V dropped 4 bases and J dropped 4 bases, with 5 bases sitting between them. The CDR3 region is CASSTIGNTIYF. Written as DNA, the CDR3 is TGTGCCAGTAGTACGATCGGAAACACCATATATTTT.

Only one count was recorded for this clone. This chain uses TRBV21-1 with TRBJ2-1; the D call TRBD2 from the table was never checked on the DNA. TRBV21-1 is flagged as a pseudogene. This CDR3 is built from 16 residues. The CDR3 DNA is TGTGCCAGCAGCAAAGAAATGGGGGAGGGAGCCAATGAGCAGTTCTTC. Its translation: CASSKEMGEGANEQFF.

This clone was seen more than once but under ten times. J is TRBJ2-7 and V is TRBV3-1 (or the pseudogene TRBV3-2), with 7 bases matching TRBD1. There are 16 residues in the CDR3. J gave up 2 bases and V 1 base, and 8 bases lay outside the gene matches. The V gene's germline CDR1 is LGHDT and CDR2 YNNKEL (reference sequence). The CDR3 DNA reads as TGTGCCAGCAGCCAAGTAAGGACAGGAACGACCTACGAGCAGTACTTC. The encoded protein is CASSQVRTGTTYEQYF.

V and J are TRBV2 and TRBJ2-1; 12 bases fit TRBD2. Germline loops: CDR1 SNHLY, CDR2 FYNNEI. The CDR3 totals 14 residues. The V gene end was trimmed by 5 bases and the J gene end by 6 bases; junction bases not matched to a gene: 2. This chain's CDR3 is CASSLLAGGNEQFF. The DNA of the CDR3 is TGTGCCAGCAGTCTACTAGCGGGAGGCAATGAGCAGTTCTTC.

V gene TRBV7-9 combines with J gene TRBJ1-3; 7 nucleotides line up with TRBD1. The CDR3 runs to 16 residues. Trimming removed 6 bases from V and 0 bases from J; junction bases left unmatched: 8. Germline V gene lookup returns CDR1 SEHNR and CDR2 FQNEAQ (reference sequence). CDR3 coding DNA: TGTGCCAGCAGTCCGGGACAGATGTACTCTGGAAACACCATATATTTT. It codes for CASSPGQMYSGNTIYF.

The chain joins TRBV25-1 to TRBJ2-2; D gene uncertain. The V end lost 0 bases, the J end lost 1 base, and 3 bases lay between the germline ends. CDR3 length: 14 amino acids. Germline lookup yields CDR1 MGHDK and CDR2 SYGVNS. The CDR3 DNA sequence: TGTGCCAGCAGTGAATATTGGAACACCGGGGAGCTGTTTTTT. Protein: CASSEYWNTGELFF.

Here the CDR3 reads CASRDTGGTGELFF. CDR3 DNA sequence: TGTGCCAGCAGGGATACAGGGGGCACCGGGGAGCTGTTTTTT. The chain uses TRBV2 and TRBJ2-2, with TRBD1 matching 8 bases. The CDR3 totals 14 residues. Looked up from germline, CDR1 is SNHLY and CDR2 is FYNNEI. V dropped 6 bases and J dropped 4; count of bases not matched to a gene: 4.

The V and J genes are TRBV18 and TRBJ1-2; possible D gene TRBD1, 5 bases. Germline CDR1 reads KGHSH; CDR2 reads LQKENI. CDR3 length: 15 amino acids. Trimming stripped 0 bases from V and 2 bases from J, with 10 bases between. The CDR3: CASSPPTEGNYGYTF. In nucleotides, the CDR3 is TGTGCCAGCTCACCACCGACGGAGGGGAACTATGGCTACACCTTC.

The rearrangement links TRBV18 to TRBJ2-7, with D perhaps given as TRBD1 or TRBD2 (5 bases each). V lost 4 bases, J lost 2 bases, and 12 bases lay in between. Germline V gene data show CDR1 as KGHSH and CDR2 as LQKENI. The CDR3 is 14 residues long. The CDR3 region has the DNA TGTGCCAGCTCACGAGGGGCACAGACCTACGAGCAGTACTTC. The encoded protein is CASSRGAQTYEQYF.

The chain is built from TRBV25-1 and TRBJ2-7, with D maybe TRBD2 (5 bases). The CDR3 spans 15 residues. Trimming stripped 7 bases from V and 1 base from J, with 17 bases between. Per the germline V gene, CDR1 is MGHDK and CDR2 is SYGVNS. CDR3 DNA sequence: TGTGCCAGCACCAAATCGTCCGGGGTTTCCTACGAGCAGTACTTC. Translation: CASTKSSGVSYEQYF.

V is TRBV27 and J is TRBJ2-1; D gene ambiguous. The CDR3 length is 15 residues. The ends were cut back, 6 bases at V and 2 bases at J, with 14 bases in the middle. Germline assignment: CDR1 MNHEY and CDR2 SMNVEV (reference sequence). CDR3 sequence (DNA): TGTGCCAGCAGCTCAGGTACGGTGGCCTACAATGAGCAGTTCTTC. Its translation is CASSSGTVAYNEQFF.

The chain carries TRBV19 and TRBJ2-1; the match to TRBD2 covers 9 bases. Germline lookup yields CDR1 LNHDA and CDR2 SQIVND (reference sequence). J gave up 6 bases and V 1 base, and 1 base lay outside the gene matches. The CDR3 is made up of 14 amino acids. CDR3 sequence (DNA): TGTGCCAGTAGTATAGGCGGGAGGGCCAATGAGCAGTTCTTC. This gives the protein CASSIGGRANEQFF.

The J gene is TRBJ2-1, the V gene TRBV3-1 (or the pseudogene TRBV3-2), with D perhaps being TRBD1 or TRBD2 (5 bases each). Per the germline V gene, CDR1 is LGHDT and CDR2 is YNNKEL (reference sequence). Trimming left V 1 base short and J 8 bases short, with 12 bases between. This CDR3 spans 14 amino acids. The DNA of the CDR3 is TGTGCCAGCAGCCAAGTGTCCCGGGGCGATGAGCAGTTCTTC. Encoded protein: CASSQVSRGDEQFF.

The J gene is TRBJ2-1, the V gene TRBV3-1 (or the pseudogene TRBV3-2); either TRBD1 or TRBD2 may fit D (6 bases each). This CDR3 contains 17 residues. The V end lost 2 bases, the J end lost 7 bases, and 21 bases lay between the germline ends. Germline values: CDR1 LGHDT, CDR2 YNNKEL (reference sequence). The CDR3 DNA reads TGTGCCAGCAGCCAATTAAGGGGGGACCCCCGAGGGAATGAGCAGTTCTTC. It yields the protein CASSQLRGDPRGNEQFF.

This rearrangement joins TRBV7-9 to TRBJ1-2; the D gene is possibly TRBD1 (6 bases). Trimming took off 1 base at V and 3 bases at J, with 12 bases between the two ends. This CDR3 region has 15 residues. CDR1 and CDR2 from the germline V gene are SEHNR and FQNEAQ (reference sequence). CDR3 in amino acids: CASSLGGQGHYGYTF. The CDR3 nucleotides are TGTGCCAGCAGCTTAGGGGGTCAGGGGCACTATGGCTACACCTTC.

This clone showed up just once. This chain connects TRBV6-4 to TRBJ1-1, with D uncertain. This CDR3 region has 14 residues. Germline CDR1 and CDR2: MRHNA and SNTAGT. The V gene lost 2 bases and the J gene lost 0 bases, with 7 bases spanning the gap. CDR3 amino acids: CASSDTDMNTEAFF. In DNA form, the CDR3 reads TGTGCCAGCAGTGACACAGACATGAACACTGAAGCTTTCTTT.

The V and J genes are TRBV11-1 and TRBJ2-7, with D uncertain. Germline CDR1 reads SGHAT; CDR2 reads FQDESV (reference sequence). CDR3 length equals 13 residues. V was clipped by 4 bases and J by 6 bases, with 13 bases between them. The CDR3 sequence: CASSYTPTGEQYF. DNA for the CDR3: TGTGCCAGCAGCTATACTCCAACGGGCGAGCAGTACTTC.

The chain has TRBV6-4 and TRBJ1-1; D is ambiguous. Germline CDR1 and CDR2: MRHNA and SNTAGT. The V end was cut by 5 bases, the J end by 1 base, with 8 bases between. CDR3 length equals 13 residues. CDR3: CASSSSENTEAFF. The CDR3 DNA follows: TGTGCCAGCAGTTCTTCAGAGAACACTGAAGCTTTCTTT.

V is TRBV18 and J is TRBJ2-3; 8 positions match TRBD2. Unmatched junction bases numbered 6, after V lost 5 bases and J lost 2 bases. From germline, CDR1 is KGHSH and CDR2 LQKENI. The length of the CDR3 is 15 residues. CDR3 sequence (DNA): TGTGCCAGCTCAATCGGGAGGGCCTCCACAGATACGCAGTATTTT. Protein: CASSIGRASTDTQYF.